This TCR beta chain stems from a study of T cells in Graves' hyperthyroidism and ophthalmopathy. This clonotype appeared a single time. It was RNA transcripts that yielded the amplified TCR beta CDR3 regions. TCR CDR3 regions were first amplified by RT-PCR with HTBI primers. TCRdb processed the multiplex PCR reads anew with MiXCR; each CDR3 protein has one entry. The table records around 720,000 distinct CDR3 sequences, about a third of them present only once. V trimming: 4 bases; J trimming: 3 bases; junction bases outside the gene matches: 6. CDR3 length: 14 residues. Germline CDR1 and CDR2: LNHDA and SQIVND (reference sequence). On the basis of clinical symptoms, serum thyroxine and TRAb, thyroid ultrasound and orbital computed tomography, diagnoses were made.

The V call is TRBV19, the J call TRBJ2-7; 7 nucleotides match TRBD1. Sequenced input: blood. This TCR derives from a woman between 40 and 50 years old with Graves' hyperthyroidism. CDR3 DNA sequence: TGTGCCAGTAGTAAGACAGGGAACCTCTACGAGCAGTACTTC. This codes for CASSKTGNLYEQYF. Combining the CDR3 with reference TRBV19 and TRBJ2-7 gives the whole variable domain DGGITQSPKYLFRKEGQNVTLSCEQNLNHDAMYWYRQDPGQGLRLIYYSQIVNDFQKGDIAEGYSVSREKKESFPLTVTSAQKNPTAFYLCASSKTGNLYEQYFGPGTRLTVT.